This T cell receptor (beta chain) was found in a study of Ad26.COV2.S vaccination and SARS-CoV-2 variants. Study-wide results and limits: A substantial breadth of spike-specific CD8+ and CD4+ T cell responses after vaccination has been reported.

Treatment in this sample: roughly 19 received Ad26.COV2.S at low or high dose, single or two shots; about 5 received placebo; per-sample allocation not given. Sampling took place 63 days after the first vaccine or placebo injection. Based in Boston, the donor was an adult of 18-55 years. Its platform was an Ad26 vector, and its expressed antigen was Wuhan-strain SARS-CoV-2 spike. Sequencing was performed with immunoSEQ multiplex PCR; in TCRdb, only in-frame clones are kept and a portion is missing. The sample consists of 250,000 to 300,000 clones, about 89% of them appearing once. Germline V lookup: CDR1 LNHDA, CDR2 SQIVND (reference sequence). Unmatched junction bases numbered 5, after V lost 3 bases and J lost 3 bases. CDR3 length: 16 residues. Regarding this clone: The antigen is unknown.

V and J are TRBV19 and TRBJ1-6; TRBD1 matches 7 bases. The source is a person between 18 and 60 years old who received the Ad26.COV2.S COVID-19 vaccine or a placebo. Sequencing was performed on peripheral blood, taken in a trial of Ad26.COV2.S vaccine versus placebo. In nucleotides, the CDR3 is TGTGCCAGTAGTATCACCGGGACAGACTATAATTCACCCCTCCACTTT. Its translation: CASSITGTDYNSPLHF.